This paragraph reports one T cell receptor (beta chain). V gave up 2 bases and J gave up 8 bases, with 13 bases separating them. Germline CDR1 reads MNHEY; CDR2 reads SVGAGI. This CDR3 has 14 amino acids. The PCR employed 60 Vbeta primers together with 13 Jbeta primers. The method was immunoSEQ multiplex PCR; TCRdb's version includes in-frame clones alone and lacks a portion of them. Among 65,000 to 95,000 clones listed, over 70% were seen once. These data come from a study of cytomegalovirus exposure and HLA in healthy donors. Study-level background: Earlier work reported around 110 million unique TCR beta sequences from some 170 million T cells. Falling in the Caucasian-associated ancestry cluster were 81% of under 450 genotyped donors.

This TCR was sampled from a male donor in good health and CMV-seropositive. The sequenced material came from PBMCs. This chain connects TRBV6-5 to TRBJ2-1; maybe TRBD1 (6 bases). CDR3 loop: CASSYGGRVHEQFF. The CDR3 region has the DNA TGTGCCAGCAGTTACGGGGGCAGGGTACATGAGCAGTTCTTC.